This T cell receptor (beta chain) derives from a study of blood T cells in healthy people across ages. From germline, CDR1 is MNHEY and CDR2 SMNVEV (reference sequence). The CDR3 sequence is 11 residues long. V trimming: 5 bases; J trimming: 7 bases; junction bases outside the gene matches: 2. A sample-barcoded 5' primer and a J-beta primer mix were used in a second PCR of about 7 to 12 cycles. TCRdb used MiXCR to reprocess the 5' RACE reads, holding one entry per CDR3 protein. The data hold around 750,000 distinct CDR3 sequences, with about 53% observed a single time. Sequenced material: blood. The sequence was collected from an elderly man in good health. V is TRBV27 and J is TRBJ2-7; 7 bases line up with TRBD1. The DNA of the CDR3 is TGTGCCAGCAGTACAGGGGATGAGCAGTACTTC. It is translated as CASSTGDEQYF.